This entry lists 31 T cell receptor beta chains sequenced from one sample in a study of blood T cell repertoires in COVID-19 (dated by TCRdb to the early 2020s). Libraries were constructed by the immunoSEQ multiplex PCR assay. The immuneACCESS repertoire file appears here via TCRdb, limited to in-frame rearrangements. These files lack a portion of the clones; in checked studies, under half of the deficit traces to unresolved V genes, and the cause of the others is not known. The sample table holds roughly 50,000 clones, of which 60% to 85% were seen once. More than 13% of the sample lies in the top ten. The sequencing input was peripheral blood. The origin of the receptors is a human donor with active or convalescent COVID-19. The donor label of this sample is uncertain.

The chain carries TRBV18 and TRBJ2-3; D perhaps matches TRBD2 (7 bases). Trimming stripped 3 bases from V and 2 bases from J, with 9 bases between. This CDR3 is built from 14 residues. Germline-derived CDR1 and CDR2 are KGHSH and LQKENI. CDR3 in amino acids: CASSPGGATDTQYF. Here the CDR3 DNA reads TGTGCCAGCTCACCGGGGGGGGCCACAGATACGCAGTATTTT.

The chain uses TRBV3-1 (or the pseudogene TRBV3-2) and TRBJ2-3; tentative D call: TRBD2 (6 bases). This CDR3 is built from 16 residues. The germline gives CDR1 LGHDT, CDR2 YNNKEL (reference sequence). V lost 2 bases, J lost 2 bases, and 14 bases lay in between. CDR3 loop: CASSQSTAGNTDTQYF. Here the CDR3 DNA reads TGTGCCAGCAGCCAAAGCACAGCGGGCAACACAGATACGCAGTATTTT.

The J gene is TRBJ1-4, the V gene TRBV13; D uncertain. This CDR3 is 13 amino acids long. The V and J ends lost 5 bases and 10 bases respectively, with 14 bases between them. CDR1 PRHDT and CDR2 FYEKMQ come from the germline V gene (reference sequence). The CDR3 protein is CASSPGSGSKLFF. The CDR3 coding sequence is TGTGCCAGCAGCCCGGGATCAGGTTCAAAACTGTTTTTT.

The V call is TRBV19, the J call TRBJ2-7; 13 bases match TRBD2. The CDR3 has 15 residues. V gave up 3 bases and J gave up 5 bases; unmatched junction bases: 4. Germline V gives CDR1 LNHDA, CDR2 SQIVND (reference sequence). For the CDR3, the DNA is TGTGCCAGTAGTATCTGGACTAGCGGGAGCCACGAGCAGTACTTC. Translating gives CASSIWTSGSHEQYF.

The V and J genes are TRBV4-1 and TRBJ2-5, with 7 bases that match TRBD2. V shed 4 bases, J shed 5 bases, and the junction held 13 bases outside the gene matches. Germline assignment: CDR1 MGHRA and CDR2 YSYEKL. This CDR3 comprises 16 residues. CDR3: CASSPGSAGVRETQYF. The CDR3 coding sequence is TGCGCCAGCAGCCCTGGATCTGCGGGAGTTCGGGAGACCCAGTACTTC.

By its share, this clone is medium-sized. The gene calls are TRBV30 and TRBJ2-7, with 7 positions matching TRBD1. The germline V gene encodes CDR1 GTSNPN and CDR2 SVGIG (reference sequence). The CDR3 has 15 residues. V gave up 0 bases and J gave up 3 bases; unmatched junction bases: 8. The CDR3 DNA reads as TGTGCCTGGAGTGTCGCGGTGGACAGGTACTACGAGCAGTACTTC. As protein: CAWSVAVDRYYEQYF.

This chain links TRBV5-4 with TRBJ2-3, with D uncertain. Germline CDR1 and CDR2: SGHNT and YYREEE (reference sequence). V lost 2 bases and J lost 5, with 9 bases in between. The CDR3 loop spans 13 amino acids. The CDR3 here is CASSLPSKDTQYF. The CDR3 DNA is TGTGCCAGCAGCTTACCGAGTAAAGATACGCAGTATTTT.

This chain uses TRBV9 with TRBJ2-7; 9 nucleotides align to TRBD1. Germline CDR1 SGDLS, CDR2 YYNGEE. V trimming: 7 bases; J trimming: 5 bases; junction bases outside the gene matches: 7. The CDR3 consists of 13 residues. The CDR3 sequence: CASGGTGYDEQYF. The CDR3 region has the DNA TGTGCCAGCGGCGGGACAGGGTATGACGAGCAGTACTTC. Based on the CDR3 plus reference TRBV9 and TRBJ2-7, the full variable domain is DSGVTQTPKHLITATGQRVTLRCSPRSGDLSVYWYQQSLDQGLQFLIQYYNGEERAKGNILERFSAQQFPDLHSELNLSSLELGDSALYFCASGGTGYDEQYFGPGTRLTVT.

The chain joins TRBV7-2 to TRBJ2-1; the D is unclear. CDR1 and CDR2 (germline): SGHTA, FQGNSA. V shed 7 bases and J shed 2 bases, with 12 bases lying between them. The CDR3 contains 14 residues. CDR3 region: CASTPLGTYNEQFF. Written as DNA, the CDR3 is TGTGCCAGCACGCCCTTGGGCACCTACAATGAGCAGTTCTTC.

The chain uses TRBV14 and TRBJ2-1, with a weak D call TRBD1 (6 bases). V was shortened by 4 bases and J by 4 bases, with 14 bases between the two germline ends. The CDR3 consists of 15 residues. Germline CDR1 SGHDN, CDR2 FVKESK. In DNA, the CDR3 is TGTGCCAGCAGCCCCGTGGCAGGGACATACAATGAGCAGTTCTTC. This encodes CASSPVAGTYNEQFF.

The chain recombines TRBV5-1 with TRBJ2-3, with D possibly TRBD2 on 6 matching bases. The V end was cut by 5 bases, the J end by 1 base, with 20 bases between. Germline V CDR1 and CDR2: SGHRS, YFSETQ. This CDR3 region has 17 residues. The chain's CDR3 is CASSRAIGGGGTDTQYF. The CDR3 DNA follows: TGCGCCAGCAGTCGGGCTATCGGCGGAGGGGGCACAGATACGCAGTATTTT. Looking up the rest from reference TRBV5-1 and TRBJ2-3 gives the full variable domain: KAGVTQTPRYLIKTRGQQVTLSCSPISGHRSVSWYQQTPGQGLQFLFEYFSETQRNKGNFPGRFSGRQFSNSRSEMNVSTLELGDSALYLCASSRAIGGGGTDTQYFGPGTRLTVL.

The chain couples TRBV29-1 to TRBJ2-3, with a tentative D call TRBD2 (6 bases). Germline-derived CDR1 and CDR2 are SQVTM and ANQGSEA. The CDR3 runs to 13 residues. Trimming left V 3 bases short and J 8 bases short, with 15 bases between. The chain's CDR3 is CSVDQGGGGTQYF. CDR3 bases: TGCAGCGTTGACCAGGGAGGAGGAGGTACGCAGTATTTT.

This sequence joins TRBV19 and TRBJ1-5; D uncertain. The germline CDR1 and CDR2 sequences are LNHDA and SQIVND (reference sequence). This CDR3 spans 15 amino acids. Trimming pared 1 base from V and 2 bases from J, leaving 9 bases between. This chain's CDR3 is CASSIGRDGNQPQHF. The CDR3 DNA follows: TGTGCCAGTAGTATAGGTCGGGATGGCAATCAGCCCCAGCATTTT.

This chain links TRBV19 with TRBJ1-2, with 7 bases lining up with TRBD1. Trimming took 4 bases from V and 8 from J; bases not matched to a gene: 4. Germline V gives CDR1 LNHDA, CDR2 SQIVND (reference sequence). CDR3 length: 12 amino acids. CDR3 loop: CASSTRGEGYTF. Written as DNA, the CDR3 is TGTGCCAGTAGTACCAGGGGGGAAGGCTACACCTTC.

This rearrangement joins TRBV10-2 to TRBJ2-1; 8 nucleotides align to TRBD2. V was clipped by 5 bases and J by 0 bases; unmatched bases: 9. In germline, CDR1 is WSHSY, CDR2 SAAADI. The CDR3 has 17 residues. The CDR3: CASSTVAGTSSYNEQFF. The CDR3 bases are TGCGCCAGCAGTACTGTAGCGGGGACGAGCTCCTACAATGAGCAGTTCTTC.

The V call is TRBV11-2, the J call TRBJ2-7; no clear D gene. Germline values: CDR1 SGHAT, CDR2 FQNNGV. Trimming removed 1 base at V and 4 bases at J, with 5 bases between. The CDR3 runs to 12 residues. Here the CDR3 DNA reads TGTGCCAGCAGCTTAGCTTCTTACGAGCAGTACTTC. It translates to CASSLASYEQYF.

The rearrangement uses TRBV7-4 and TRBJ1-2; TRBD1 aligns across 11 bases. V lost 1 base and J lost 7; bases outside the gene matches: 14. Germline CDR1 reads SGHVT; CDR2 reads SQSDAQ. The CDR3 has 18 residues. CDR3 amino acids: CASSLVVGQGGLSCGYTF. The CDR3 coding sequence is TGTGCCAGCAGCTTAGTTGTGGGACAGGGGGGCTTAAGTTGTGGCTACACCTTC. Based on the CDR3 plus reference TRBV7-4 and TRBJ1-2, the full variable domain is GAGVSQSPRYKVAKRGRDVALRCDSISGHVTLYWYRQTLGQGSEVLTYSQSDAQRDKSGRPSGRFSAERPERSVSTLKIQRTEQGDSAVYLCASSLVVGQGGLSCGYTFGSGTRLTVV.

The chain has TRBV6-5 and TRBJ2-5, with D possibly being TRBD1 (6 bases). CDR1 MNHEY and CDR2 SVGAGI come from the germline V gene. V lost 0 bases to trimming and J lost 4 bases, with 9 bases between them. CDR3 length: 14 residues. The CDR3 loop is CASSYSGRGETQYF. CDR3 nucleotides: TGTGCCAGCAGTTACTCGGGCAGGGGAGAGACCCAGTACTTC.

This chain links TRBV28 with TRBJ2-3, with a tentative D call TRBD2 (7 bases). The germline gives CDR1 MDHEN, CDR2 SYDVKM. The CDR3 consists of 16 residues. Trimming removed 5 bases at V and 1 base at J, with 16 bases between. CDR3 sequence: CASSKGGGKGTDTQYF. As DNA, the CDR3 is TGTGCCAGCAGTAAGGGAGGGGGAAAGGGCACAGATACGCAGTATTTT. The whole variable domain, remainder taken from reference TRBV28 and TRBJ2-3, is DVKVTQSSRYLVKRTGEKVFLECVQDMDHENMFWYRQDPGLGLRLIYFSYDVKMKEKGDIPEGYSVSREKKERFSLILESASTNQTSMYLCASSKGGGKGTDTQYFGPGTRLTVL.

J is TRBJ2-5 and V is TRBV11-3; 9 nucleotides align to TRBD1. V was pared by 7 bases and J by 2 bases, with 8 bases of the junction left unmatched. Germline CDR1 and CDR2: SGHNT and YENEEA. The CDR3 extends over 15 amino acids. CDR3 protein: CASTITDRGQETQYF. The CDR3 nucleotides read TGTGCCAGCACCATTACGGACAGGGGACAAGAGACCCAGTACTTC.

This clone was observed a handful of times. The chain has TRBV19 and TRBJ1-1; 7 bases agree with TRBD1. Germline assignment: CDR1 LNHDA and CDR2 SQIVND (reference sequence). This CDR3 comprises 14 residues. With 4 bases clipped from V and 3 bases from J, the junction kept 5 bases outside the gene matches. The CDR3: CASSNQGGHTEAFF. As DNA, the CDR3 is TGTGCCAGTAGTAATCAGGGGGGTCACACTGAAGCTTTCTTT.

V usage is TRBV9 and J usage is TRBJ1-3, with 12 bases identical to TRBD1. Trimming removed 8 bases from V and 6 bases from J; junction bases left unmatched: 6. In germline, CDR1 is SGDLS, CDR2 YYNGEE. The CDR3 totals 14 residues. CDR3 in amino acids: CASRGTGGENTIYF. The CDR3, as DNA: TGTGCCAGTAGGGGGACAGGGGGCGAAAACACCATATATTTT.

V gene TRBV9 combines with J gene TRBJ2-3; the match to TRBD2 covers 8 bases. The CDR3 length is 13 residues. Per the germline V gene, CDR1 is SGDLS and CDR2 is YYNGEE. The V and J ends lost 0 bases and 12 bases, in that order; junction bases with no gene match: 6. In nucleotides, the CDR3 is TGTGCCAGCAGCGTAGAGCGGGAGTCCCCCCAGTATTTT. It yields the protein CASSVERESPQYF.

The chain links TRBV30 to TRBJ2-1; D is perhaps TRBD2 (6 bases). CDR1 and CDR2 (germline): GTSNPN, SVGIG (reference sequence). The CDR3 sequence is 14 residues long. Trimming shortened V by 0 bases and J by 5 bases, and 11 bases separated the two germline ends. This CDR3 is CAWSVWGTHNEQFF. Written as DNA, the CDR3 is TGTGCCTGGAGTGTATGGGGGACTCACAATGAGCAGTTCTTC.

J is TRBJ2-1 and V is TRBV5-8; 7 bases align to TRBD2. The germline V gene has CDR1 SGHTS and CDR2 YDEGEE. The CDR3 extends over 17 amino acids. Trimming cost V 1 base and J 0 bases; bases outside gene matches: 7. The CDR3 sequence: CASSLPLGGSSYNEQFF. The DNA for the CDR3 is TGTGCCAGCAGCTTGCCGCTAGGCGGGAGCTCCTACAATGAGCAGTTCTTC.

This chain links TRBV6-5 with TRBJ2-1, with 11 bases lining up with TRBD1. V shed 6 bases and J 6 bases; nucleotides not matched to a gene: 7. This CDR3 has 15 amino acids. The germline V gene has CDR1 MNHEY and CDR2 SVGAGI. The CDR3 DNA follows: TGTGCCAGCAGAGATGGACAGGGGGCACGCAATGAGCAGTTCTTC. Protein product: CASRDGQGARNEQFF.

The J gene is TRBJ2-6, the V gene TRBV6-2 or TRBV6-3; TRBD1 is a possible D gene (5 bases). The germline V gene has CDR1 MNHEY and CDR2 SVGEGT. V lost 0 bases to trimming and J lost 2 bases, with 23 bases between them. The CDR3 loop spans 21 amino acids. The CDR3 nucleotides read TGTGCCAGCAGTTACTCAGGCAGGGCAGCTTATTTCGACACTGGGGCCAACGTCCTGACTTTC. Translated: CASSYSGRAAYFDTGANVLTF.

This chain uses TRBV24-1 with TRBJ1-5; D is unresolved. V lost 7 bases to trimming and J lost 4 bases, with 7 bases between them. Germline values: CDR1 KGHDR, CDR2 SFDVKD. The CDR3 contains 12 residues. Here the CDR3 DNA reads TGTGCCACCAGAGACTGGAATCAGCCCCAGCATTTT. It yields the protein CATRDWNQPQHF.

The V call is TRBV6-5, the J call TRBJ2-1; 8 positions agree with TRBD2. Unmatched junction bases numbered 8, after V lost 7 bases and J lost 3 bases. The length of the CDR3 is 15 residues. The germline V gene has CDR1 MNHEY and CDR2 SVGAGI. CDR3 nucleotides: TGTGCCAGCATACTTAGCGGGACGAACTACAATGAGCAGTTCTTC. Its protein is CASILSGTNYNEQFF.

This chain connects TRBV25-1 to TRBJ2-7; D unclear. The CDR3 is 14 amino acids. CDR1 and CDR2 from the germline V gene are MGHDK and SYGVNS. V lost 3 bases and J 3 bases, leaving 12 bases between the germline ends. The CDR3 reads CASSEGQSYYEQYF. CDR3 in DNA: TGTGCCAGCAGTGAGGGCCAGAGCTACTACGAGCAGTACTTC.

This chain connects TRBV28 to TRBJ1-2, with TRBD1 matching over 11 bases. V shed 6 bases, J shed 4 bases, and the junction held 10 bases outside the gene matches. Germline V gives CDR1 MDHEN, CDR2 SYDVKM. This CDR3 has 16 residues. The DNA for the CDR3 is TGTGCCAGCAGAGCCGTCGGACAGGGGGCCTCCTATGGCTACACCTTC. Its translation is CASRAVGQGASYGYTF.